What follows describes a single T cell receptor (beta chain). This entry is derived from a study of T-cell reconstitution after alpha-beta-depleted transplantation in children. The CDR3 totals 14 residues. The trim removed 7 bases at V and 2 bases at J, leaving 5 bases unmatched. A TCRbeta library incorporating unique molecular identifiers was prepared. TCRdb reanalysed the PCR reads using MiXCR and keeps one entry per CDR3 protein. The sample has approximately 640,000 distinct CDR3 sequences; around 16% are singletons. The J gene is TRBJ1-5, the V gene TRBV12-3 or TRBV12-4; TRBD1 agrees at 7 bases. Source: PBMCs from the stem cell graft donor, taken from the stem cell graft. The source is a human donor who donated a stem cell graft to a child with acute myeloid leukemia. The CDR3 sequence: CASMIGQGNQPQHF. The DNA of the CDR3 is TGTGCCAGCATGATCGGACAGGGCAATCAGCCCCAGCATTTT.